This TCR beta chain appears in the sequencing data of a study of blood T cell repertoires in COVID-19. Study overall: Sample material is recorded as cDNA or gDNA derived from T cells, B-cell-depleted T cells, or PBMCs.

V shed 0 bases and J shed 3 bases, with 11 bases lying between them. The CDR3 covers 15 residues. CDR1 is MGHRA and CDR2 is YSYEKL in the germline V gene. Data came from immunoSEQ multiplex PCR; TCRdb stores just in-frame clones and leaves some out. The sample records approximately 190,000 clones, roughly 80% being singletons. The chain recombines TRBV4-1 with TRBJ1-1, with TRBD1 as a possible D gene (5 bases). The sample comprised peripheral blood. This receptor was taken from a human donor in a cohort sampled during active COVID-19. CDR3 bases: TGCGCCAGCAGCCAAGATCCAGGGTTGGACACTGAAGCTTTCTTT. It yields the protein CASSQDPGLDTEAFF.